The rows below give T cell receptor beta chains drawn from one sample of a study of shared clonotypes between healthy human individuals. TCRdb's copy holds only in-frame clones and misses some; the assay was immunoSEQ multiplex PCR. Of around 1 million clones listed, approximately 80% are singletons. Sequencing was carried out using memory CD4+ T cells sorted from blood. The origin of the receptors is a man between 18 and 35 years old in good health. The CDR3 runs from the conserved cysteine through the conserved F or W. A D gene is named only where the DNA matches it firmly. Clone size appears in some rows only: once, few, many, or a class for an expanded clone.

J gene	V gene	D gene	clone size	CDR3 DNA	CDR3 protein
TRBJ1-2	TRBV6-1	.	few	TGTGCCAGCAGTGAAATGGTGGGCTGGTATGGCTACACCTTC	CASSEMVGWYGYTF
TRBJ1-5	TRBV2	.	.	TGTGCCAGCAGCGTTGTACAGGGTACGGCTCTTTTAAATCAGCCCCAGCATTTT	CASSVVQGTALLNQPQHF
TRBJ2-5	TRBV7-3	.	.	TGTGCCAGCAGCTTCGCGGTGGGAGAGACCCAGTACTTC	CASSFAVGETQYF
TRBJ1-6	TRBV10-3	TRBD1	few	TGTGCCATATCTGTGGACAGGGATTCACCCCTCCACTTT	CAISVDRDSPLHF
TRBJ1-4	TRBV10-2	.	.	TGCGCCACCGCGACGGAAGCAACTAATGAAAAACTGTTTTTT	CATATEATNEKLFF
TRBJ1-2	TRBV7-3	TRBD1	.	TGTGCCAGCAGCTTAAGCACAGGGGATTATGGCTACACCTTC	CASSLSTGDYGYTF
TRBJ1-4	TRBV27	TRBD1	few	TGTGCCAGCAGTGGACGATGGACAGGGTCGAATGAAAAACTGTTTTTT	CASSGRWTGSNEKLFF
TRBJ2-7	TRBV30	.	few	TGTGCCTTAGACAGGTCCTCCTACGAGCAGTACTTC	CALDRSSYEQYF
TRBJ2-7	TRBV5-1	.	.	TGCGCCAGCAGCTTGGTGGGACTCGACGAGCAGTACTTC	CASSLVGLDEQYF
TRBJ1-3	TRBV9	.	few	TGTGCCAGCAGCAATACAGGATCCTCCTCTGGAAACACCATATATTTT	CASSNTGSSSGNTIYF
TRBJ2-1	TRBV5-1	TRBD2	many	TGCGCCAGCAGCTTTACGACTAGCGCCTACAATGAGCAGTTCTTC	CASSFTTSAYNEQFF
TRBJ2-1	TRBV6-1	.	.	TGTGCCAGCAGTGAAGCAGCAGGCGGAGGCGCCTACAATGAGCAGTTCTTC	CASSEAAGGGAYNEQFF
TRBJ1-4	TRBV4-2	TRBD1	.	TGTGCCAGCAGCCAAGACCGGACAGGCAGGGAAAAACTGTTTTTT	CASSQDRTGREKLFF
TRBJ1-1	TRBV6-6	.	.	TGTGCCAGCAGACCCCTGATGGGGGAGCGGACTGAAGCTTTCTTT	CASRPLMGERTEAFF
TRBJ1-4	TRBV7-2	TRBD1	.	TGTGCCAGCAGCCCCGATGGGAGGGGGCGAGGGGAAAAACTGTTTTTT	CASSPDGRGRGEKLFF
TRBJ1-2	TRBV5-8	.	.	TGTGCCAGCTCACGAAAGACCTATGGCTACACCTTC	CASSRKTYGYTF
TRBJ1-5	TRBV28	TRBD1	.	TGTGCCAGCATCAAATGGGACAGGAATCAGCCCCAGCATTTT	CASIKWDRNQPQHF
TRBJ2-7	TRBV28	.	.	TGTGCCAGCAGTTTGGTGGGGGAGCAGTACTTC	CASSLVGEQYF
TRBJ1-6	TRBV6-5	TRBD1	.	TGTGCCAGCAGTTCAGCGGGACAGGGGACACCCCTCCACTTT	CASSSAGQGTPLHF
TRBJ2-7	TRBV27	TRBD2	.	TGTGCCAGCAGCTTAAGGGATACTACCCAGGCTCGGGGGGCCTACGAGCAGTACTTC	CASSLRDTTQARGAYEQYF